This T cell receptor beta chain was observed in a study of cytomegalovirus exposure and HLA in healthy donors. Study context: HLA-typed donors contributed some 85 million unique TCRs, which were held in an early data release. Overall study findings and caveats: According to an earlier analysis, most TCR beta V segments yielded productive rearrangements about 90% or about 30% of the time.

Turning to this clone: The antigen is undetermined.

PCR used 60 Vbeta primers and 13 Jbeta primers. Measured with immunoSEQ multiplex PCR; TCRdb has only the in-frame clones, and not every one. The sample yields under 200,000 clones, 55% to 80% seen once. V shed 2 bases, J shed 7 bases, and the junction held 4 bases outside the gene matches. The CDR3 has 14 residues. Germline assignment: CDR1 MNHEY and CDR2 SVGAGI. The TCR comes from a young woman in good health and CMV-seropositive. The chain employs TRBV6-5 and TRBJ2-1, with 8 bases that match TRBD2. The sample consisted of PBMCs. In DNA form, the CDR3 reads TGTGCCAGCAGTTACACGGGGGGGGAGAATGAGCAGTTCTTC. Translation: CASSYTGGENEQFF.